Listed here are 28 T cell receptor beta chains from one sample, sequenced in a study of cytotoxic CD8 clonotypes in ibrutinib-treated CLL (dated by TCRdb to the early 2020s). Library generation was performed with the immunoSEQ multiplex PCR assay. The clones in this table, taken by TCRdb from immuneACCESS, are in-frame only. Not every clone is retained; where verified, under half of the shortfall comes from an unresolved V gene, and the cause of the rest is unknown. This sample lists hundreds of thousands of clones; roughly 70% were detected once. Jointly, the top ten make up roughly 14% of the sample. The time point label, as the study defines it: 20 to 30 months on ibrutinib. Sequences were derived from PBMCs, sampled after 24 months of ibrutinib treatment. These receptors were taken from a human donor with chronic lymphocytic leukemia.

This chain links TRBV5-1 with TRBJ2-7, with 11 bases fitting TRBD1. Germline loops: CDR1 SGHRS, CDR2 YFSETQ. CDR3 length: 15 residues. The V gene end was trimmed by 5 bases and the J gene end by 1 base; junction bases not matched to a gene: 5. CDR3 nucleotide sequence: TGCGCCAGCAGAGAGGGACAGGGGGGTTCCTACGAGCAGTACTTC. Translation: CASREGQGGSYEQYF.

V usage is TRBV6-5 and J usage is TRBJ1-3; D not resolved. There are 14 residues in the CDR3. Germline CDR1 and CDR2: MNHEY and SVGAGI. Between the trimmed V and J ends, which lost 2 bases and 3 bases, there was a span of 8 bases. The CDR3 loop is CASSYNVYGNTIYF. CDR3 nucleotide sequence: TGTGCCAGCAGTTACAATGTTTATGGAAACACCATATATTTT.

V and J are TRBV28 and TRBJ1-2; D is perhaps TRBD1 (5 bases). V lost 3 bases to trimming and J lost 4 bases, with 15 bases between them. From germline, CDR1 is MDHEN and CDR2 SYDVKM. This CDR3 has 15 amino acids. The CDR3 DNA follows: TGTGCCAGCAGTTTGGGAGCGGCAGGGACCTATGGCTACACCTTC. Translation: CASSLGAAGTYGYTF.

The chain uses TRBV5-8 and TRBJ2-7; 10 bases are shared with TRBD2. J gave up 1 base and V 4 bases, and 5 bases lay outside the gene matches. The CDR3 length is 15 residues. CDR1 is SGHTS, CDR2 YDEGEE, per germline. CDR3 loop: CASSPGSGRSYEQYF. The CDR3 DNA is TGTGCCAGCAGCCCTGGTAGCGGGAGGTCCTACGAGCAGTACTTC.

The chain recombines TRBV7-3 with TRBJ2-3; no definite D call. Germline V gene lookup returns CDR1 SGHTA and CDR2 FQGTGA. The length of the CDR3 is 17 residues. V was pared by 4 bases and J by 0 bases, with 17 bases between. The CDR3, as DNA: TGTGCCAGCAGCTACATCGGAAAGGCTTCTAGCACAGATACGCAGTATTTT. Translating gives CASSYIGKASSTDTQYF.

CDR3 residues: CASSSSMGQGPNYGYTF. DNA for the CDR3: TGTGCCAGCAGCTCAAGTATGGGGCAGGGTCCTAACTATGGCTACACCTTC. J is TRBJ1-2 and V is TRBV7-9; D may be TRBD1 (5 bases). The germline V gene has CDR1 SEHNR and CDR2 FQNEAQ (reference sequence). The CDR3 has 17 amino acids. The V end was cut by 4 bases, the J end by 0 bases, with 18 bases between. Full variable domain (outside the CDR3, taken from reference TRBV7-9 and TRBJ1-2): DTGVSQNPRHKITKRGQNVTFRCDPISEHNRLYWYRQTLGQGPEFLTYFQNEAQLEKSRLLSDRFSAERPKGSFSTLEIQRTEQGDSAMYLCASSSSMGQGPNYGYTFGSGTRLTVV.

The chain links TRBV11-2 to TRBJ1-3; possible D gene TRBD1, 5 bases. The germline CDR1 and CDR2 sequences are SGHAT and FQNNGV. V lost 5 bases to trimming and J lost 0 bases, with 11 bases between them. CDR3 size: 15 residues. This CDR3 reads CASSRDGSSGNTIYF. In DNA, the CDR3 is TGTGCCAGCAGCCGGGACGGAAGCTCTGGAAACACCATATATTTT.

This clone was observed a handful of times. The gene calls are TRBV21-1 and TRBJ1-1. TRBV21-1 represents a pseudogene. The CDR3 spans 14 residues. The DNA for the CDR3 is TGTGCCAGCGCATCGGGACGGCGGAACACTGAAGCTTTCTTT. It specifies CASASGRRNTEAFF.

The chain links TRBV21-1 to TRBJ2-7; TRBD1 was called by the table and not checked on the DNA. TRBV21-1 is assigned pseudogene status. The CDR3 covers 15 residues. Here the CDR3 DNA reads TGTGCCAGCAGCAACCCACAGGGGGCGGGCAACGAGCAGTACTTC. Translating it yields CASSNPQGAGNEQYF.

The genes are TRBV7-9 and TRBJ2-7; D gene unclear. With 1 base removed from V and 7 bases from J, the gap between germline ends came to 11 bases. The germline CDR1 and CDR2 sequences are SEHNR and FQNEAQ (reference sequence). CDR3 length: 13 amino acids. The CDR3 spells CASSLVVPSEQYF. In DNA, the CDR3 is TGTGCCAGCAGCTTAGTGGTCCCCTCGGAGCAGTACTTC.

V and J are TRBV7-2 and TRBJ1-5; D ambiguous. Trimming left V 0 bases short and J 3 bases short, with 9 bases between. This CDR3 comprises 15 residues. Germline V CDR1 and CDR2: SGHTA, FQGNSA. CDR3 DNA: TGTGCCAGCAGCTTAGCTAGGAGCCACAATCAGCCCCAGCATTTT. Translated, it gives CASSLARSHNQPQHF.

The chain employs TRBV18 and TRBJ2-5; 7 bases agree with TRBD1. The CDR3 sequence is 14 residues long. The V segment lost 3 bases and the J segment 0 bases; nucleotides outside the gene matches: 1. CDR1 and CDR2 (germline): KGHSH, LQKENI. The CDR3 loop is CASSPGQDQETQYF. CDR3 in DNA: TGTGCCAGCTCACCCGGACAGGACCAAGAGACCCAGTACTTC.

The chain carries TRBV7-2 and TRBJ2-3, with 8 nucleotides matching TRBD2. V lost 4 bases to trimming and J lost 5 bases; unmatched junction nucleotides: 11. Germline CDR1 and CDR2: SGHTA and FQGNSA. This CDR3 has 16 amino acids. The CDR3 sequence is CASSSVAGRGIDTQYF. The CDR3 bases are TGTGCCAGCAGCTCAGTAGCGGGACGGGGGATAGATACGCAGTATTTT.

This chain connects TRBV19 to TRBJ2-7, with a possible D match to TRBD1 (6 bases). The V gene lost 5 bases and the J gene lost 4 bases, with 15 bases spanning the gap. The CDR3 runs to 14 residues. Germline CDR1 and CDR2: LNHDA and SQIVND (reference sequence). The CDR3 DNA sequence: TGTGCCAGTAGTGCAGGCTCACAGGGATACGAGCAGTACTTC. Amino acids: CASSAGSQGYEQYF.

The CDR3 is CASSIVQGIDEQFF. Written as DNA, the CDR3 is TGTGCCAGTAGTATAGTGCAGGGTATAGATGAGCAGTTCTTC. This rearrangement joins TRBV19 to TRBJ2-1; the D gene is possibly TRBD1 (5 bases). Germline V lookup: CDR1 LNHDA, CDR2 SQIVND (reference sequence). V dropped 1 base and J dropped 8 bases, with 12 bases sitting between them. This CDR3 comprises 14 residues.

The gene calls are TRBV5-8 and TRBJ2-1; TRBD1 agrees at 8 bases. Losses at the gene ends were 2 bases for V and 5 bases for J; bases not matched to a gene: 15. The CDR3 totals 18 residues. Germline CDR1 and CDR2: SGHTS and YDEGEE. CDR3 in amino acids: CASSFNSFRDRGNNEQFF. The CDR3 nucleotides are TGTGCCAGCAGCTTTAATTCTTTCCGAGACAGGGGCAACAATGAGCAGTTCTTC. The full variable domain, completed using reference TRBV5-8 and TRBJ2-1, is EAGVTQSPTHLIKTRGQQATLRCSPISGHTSVYWYQQALGLGLQFLLWYDEGEERNRGNFPPRFSGRQFPNYSSELNVNALELEDSALYLCASSFNSFRDRGNNEQFFGPGTRLTVL.

This chain connects TRBV30 to TRBJ2-3; 9 bases are a match to TRBD2. The junction had 3 bases not matched to a gene; V was cut back by 5 bases and J by 0 bases. The V gene's germline CDR1 is GTSNPN and CDR2 SVGIG (reference sequence). The CDR3 length is 14 residues. DNA for the CDR3: TGTGCCTGGCGACTAGCGGCTAGCACAGATACGCAGTATTTT. Encoded protein: CAWRLAASTDTQYF. The whole variable domain, remainder taken from reference TRBV30 and TRBJ2-3, is SQTIHQWPATLVQPVGSPLSLECTVEGTSNPNLYWYRQAAGRGLQLLFYSVGIGQISSEVPQNLSASRPQDRQFILSSKKLLLSDSGFYLCAWRLAASTDTQYFGPGTRLTVL.

The V call is TRBV11-3, the J call TRBJ2-1; 14 bases align to TRBD2. The CDR3 covers 14 residues. Per germline, CDR1 SGHNT and CDR2 YENEEA. Trimming took 4 bases from V and 10 from J; bases not matched to a gene: 3. Here the CDR3 reads CASSSGLAGDEQFF. The CDR3 coding sequence is TGTGCCAGCAGCTCGGGACTAGCGGGAGACGAGCAGTTCTTC.

This chain joins TRBV27 and TRBJ1-1; perhaps TRBD1 as D (5 bases). The V gene lost 7 bases and the J gene lost 5 bases, with 17 bases spanning the gap. This CDR3 has 14 residues. In germline, CDR1 is MNHEY, CDR2 SMNVEV (reference sequence). CDR3 sequence: CASTPIGGDTEAFF. The CDR3 nucleotides are TGTGCCAGCACCCCAATCGGGGGGGATACTGAAGCTTTCTTT.

The genes are TRBV25-1 and TRBJ2-7, with D tentatively TRBD1 (6 bases). The CDR3 extends over 13 amino acids. Germline assignment: CDR1 MGHDK and CDR2 SYGVNS. Deletions cut 4 bases from V and 6 bases from J, with 13 bases between. The CDR3, as DNA: TGTGCCAGCAGTGTCCACAGGGACGGCGAGCAGTACTTC. Translation: CASSVHRDGEQYF.

This clone came up a few times. V gene TRBV27 combines with J gene TRBJ2-7, with 9 bases fitting TRBD1. Germline CDR1 is MNHEY and CDR2 is SMNVEV (reference sequence). The CDR3 extends over 11 amino acids. CDR3 region: CAAGQGYEQYF. In DNA form, the CDR3 reads TGTGCAGCGGGACAGGGCTACGAGCAGTACTTC.

V gene TRBV25-1 combines with J gene TRBJ1-1; unclear D gene. The CDR3 runs 12 residues. Germline CDR1 and CDR2: MGHDK and SYGVNS. V lost 3 bases and J lost 3, with 5 bases in between. CDR3 in DNA: TGTGCCAGCAGTGAGGAGGACACTGAAGCTTTCTTT. Translated, it gives CASSEEDTEAFF.

This rearrangement joins TRBV6-5 to TRBJ2-7; 7 bases agree with TRBD1. The junction had 9 bases not matched to a gene; V was cut back by 2 bases and J by 5 bases. The CDR3 is 15 residues long. Germline V gene sequence: CDR1 MNHEY, CDR2 SVGAGI. For the CDR3, the DNA is TGTGCCAGCAGTTACCAACCGGGACAGCTGAACGAGCAGTACTTC. Its protein is CASSYQPGQLNEQYF.

The chain combines TRBV21-1 with TRBJ2-1; no check of the table's D call, TRBD2, against the DNA was made. TRBV21-1 is classified as a pseudogene. This CDR3 spans 15 amino acids. CDR3 in amino acids: CASSYRDSHYNEQFF. CDR3 sequence (DNA): TGTGCCAGCAGCTACCGGGACTCGCACTACAATGAGCAGTTCTTC.

The chain has TRBV5-1 and TRBJ2-7; TRBD1 aligns across 8 bases. Germline CDR1 is SGHRS and CDR2 is YFSETQ. V was pared by 4 bases and J by 7 bases, with 10 bases of the junction left unmatched. This CDR3 contains 14 residues. CDR3 loop: CASSPRQGTGEQYF. The CDR3 region has the DNA TGCGCCAGCAGCCCACGACAGGGGACGGGAGAGCAGTACTTC.

The chain combines TRBV7-8 with TRBJ1-2; no definite D call. V gave up 5 bases and J gave up 0 bases, with 10 bases separating them. CDR3 size: 14 residues. The germline V gene encodes CDR1 SGHVS and CDR2 FQNEAQ. The DNA of the CDR3 is TGTGCCAGCAGCAACAGCCGAGCTAACTATGGCTACACCTTC. Residues: CASSNSRANYGYTF.

Only a few counts were recorded for this clone. The CDR3 loop reads CASSLTGGSLYGYTF. The CDR3 nucleotides read TGTGCCAGCAGTTTGACAGGGGGGTCGCTCTATGGCTACACCTTC. The chain has TRBV27 and TRBJ1-2; 9 bases align to TRBD1. Germline values: CDR1 MNHEY, CDR2 SMNVEV (reference sequence). V dropped 3 bases and J dropped 4; count of bases not matched to a gene: 6. This CDR3 has 15 amino acids.

Many counts were recorded for this clone. Distinct nucleotide sequences in the sample also encode this CDR3. The CDR3 loop reads CASSLGGSSYEQYF. The CDR3, as DNA: TGCGCCAGCAGCTTGGGCGGTTCATCCTACGAGCAGTACTTC. V gene TRBV5-1 combines with J gene TRBJ2-7; D not resolved. The CDR3 is 14 residues long. Germline V gene data show CDR1 as SGHRS and CDR2 as YFSETQ. The germline V and J ends were trimmed by 0 bases and 1 base, with 8 bases remaining between them.